This TCR beta chain comes out of a study of shared clonotypes between healthy human individuals. Overall study findings and caveats: Generally, naive subsets came out with larger estimated richness than memory subsets.

The sorted-subset replicate PCRs were given roughly 200 ng DNA, which is some 29,000 T cell genomes. Some clones are missing from TCRdb's copy, which holds only in-frame ones; the method was immunoSEQ multiplex PCR. In the table there are about 2 million clones, roughly 94% of which are singletons. This CDR3 comprises 16 residues. Germline V gene sequence: CDR1 MGHRA, CDR2 YSYEKL. V lost 1 base and J lost 5; bases outside the gene matches: 10. This clone was counted once. Its cognate antigen is unknown. Those who donated were healthy HIV-negative adults, with no recent acute infections or vaccinations reported.

This chain joins TRBV4-1 and TRBJ2-5, with TRBD1 matching over 7 bases. The sample taken for sequencing was naive CD4+ T cells sorted from blood. Subset: CD45RA+ positively selected. The sequence derives from a man aged 18 to 29 in good health. CDR3 DNA: TGCGCCAGCAGCCAAGTTGAGGTGACAGGGTGGGAGACCCAGTACTTC. The encoded protein is CASSQVEVTGWETQYF.